This T cell receptor (beta chain) was found in a study of OX40 agonist ivuxolimab in advanced cancers. Study in general: Partial responses, seen in three patients, involved one hepatocellular carcinoma and two cutaneous melanomas. Findings and caveats of the study: Expanded peripheral T cell antigen specificity was not determined.

CDR3 length: 13 amino acids. Trimming pared 1 base from V and 5 bases from J, leaving 9 bases between. Germline loops: CDR1 SGHKS, CDR2 YYEKEE (reference sequence). Data came from immunoSEQ multiplex PCR; TCRdb stores just in-frame clones and leaves some out. The table records 72,000 or so clones, roughly 88% of them present only once. As concerns this clone: What it recognizes is unknown.

The TCR was taken from an adult with an advanced solid tumor such as melanoma, head and neck, liver or kidney cancer. The source was CD4+ or CD8+ T cells sorted from blood, collected in a trial of the OX40 agonist ivuxolimab. The rearrangement links TRBV5-5 to TRBJ2-5, with D perhaps TRBD1 (5 bases). The CDR3 is CASSLTGSETQYF. CDR3 in DNA: TGTGCCAGCAGCTTGACAGGCAGTGAGACCCAGTACTTC. The variable domain in full, completed from reference TRBV5-5 and TRBJ2-5, reads DAGVTQSPTHLIKTRGQQVTLRCSPISGHKSVSWYQQVLGQGPQFIFQYYEKEERGRGNFPDRFSARQFPNYSSELNVNALLLGDSALYLCASSLTGSETQYFGPGTRLLVL.